These 26 T cell receptor beta chains came from one sample sequenced in a study of naive and memory T cell subsets. Two oligonucleotides, mixed equimolar, formed the beta constant-region primer covering TRBC1 and TRBC2. Ligated cDNA was amplified by four rounds of PCR with nested alpha and beta constant-region primers and SP2. In TCRdb, the UMI-ligation and nested PCR reads were re-called with MiXCR into one record per CDR3 protein. The repertoire consists of over 100,000 distinct CDR3 sequences, with over 30% occurring once and the leading ten covering around 0.92%. The sequenced material came from central memory CD4+ T cells from blood. The origin of the receptors is a human donor in good health.

This chain links TRBV7-6 with TRBJ2-5; no clear D. Between the trimmed V and J ends, which lost 1 base and 0 bases, there was a span of 9 bases. The CDR3 spans 15 residues. Germline V CDR1 and CDR2: SGHVS, FNYEAQ. The CDR3 region is CASSLGPNHQETQYF. The CDR3 region has the DNA TGTGCCAGCAGCTTAGGTCCCAACCACCAAGAGACCCAGTACTTC.

CDR3 nucleotides: TGTGCCAGCTCGGGTGGGACAGGGAATGCCTACGAGCAGTACTTC. This translates into CASSGGTGNAYEQYF. V is TRBV18 and J is TRBJ2-7, with TRBD1 identical over 9 bases. This CDR3 has 15 amino acids. J gave up 2 bases and V 6 bases, and 8 bases lay outside the gene matches. Germline V lookup: CDR1 KGHSH, CDR2 LQKENI.

This chain's CDR3 is CASSQATSGGSISYNEQFF. As DNA, the CDR3 is TGTGCCAGCAGCCAAGCGACCTCGGGCGGGAGTATCTCCTACAATGAGCAGTTCTTC. This chain uses TRBV3-1 with TRBJ2-1; 7 nucleotides match TRBD2. With 1 base clipped from V and 0 bases from J, the junction kept 12 bases outside the gene matches. This CDR3 is built from 19 residues. From germline, CDR1 is LGHDT and CDR2 YNNKEL (reference sequence).

This clonotype appeared a few times. Here the CDR3 reads CASSLAQGYEQFF. The CDR3 DNA reads as TGTGCCAGCAGCTTAGCCCAGGGATATGAGCAGTTCTTC. The genes are TRBV7-2 and TRBJ2-1; a weak D match, TRBD1 (5 bases). Trimming removed 0 bases at V and 8 bases at J, with 8 bases between. CDR1 and CDR2 from the germline V gene are SGHTA and FQGNSA. This CDR3 has 13 residues.

The CDR3 bases are TGTGCCTGGAGCAAACGTCCTTGGGACGCAGTCTCCTACGAGCAGTACTTC. It encodes CAWSKRPWDAVSYEQYF. This sequence joins TRBV30 and TRBJ2-7, with D possibly being TRBD1 or TRBD2 (5 bases each). Trimming pared 3 bases from V and 0 bases from J, leaving 21 bases between. CDR3 size: 17 residues. Germline V gene lookup returns CDR1 GTSNPN and CDR2 SVGIG (reference sequence). Together with reference TRBV30 and TRBJ2-7, the CDR3 gives the full variable domain: SQTIHQWPATLVQPVGSPLSLECTVEGTSNPNLYWYRQAAGRGLQLLFYSVGIGQISSEVPQNLSASRPQDRQFILSSKKLLLSDSGFYLCAWSKRPWDAVSYEQYFGPGTRLTVT.

The V gene is TRBV20-1, the J gene TRBJ1-1; D is unclear. The ends were cut back, 7 bases at V and 4 bases at J, with 16 bases in the middle. Germline CDR1 DFQATT, CDR2 SNEGSKA (reference sequence). CDR3 length: 13 residues. For the CDR3, the DNA is TGCAGTGTTGTAGGCCCTCGCTCCACTGAAGCTTTCTTT. Amino acids: CSVVGPRSTEAFF.

The chain links TRBV18 to TRBJ1-2; D possibly corresponds to TRBD1 (5 bases). Germline CDR1 reads KGHSH; CDR2 reads LQKENI. V gave up 2 bases and J gave up 5 bases, with 18 bases separating them. The CDR3 totals 16 residues. CDR3 coding DNA: TGTGCCAGCTCACCAAGCTCAGTTGGGGCGGCGTATGGCTACACCTTC. It specifies CASSPSSVGAAYGYTF.

This clonotype came up a few times. This chain connects TRBV2 to TRBJ1-1, with D uncertain. CDR3 length: 13 residues. V was cut by 2 bases and J by 8 bases, with 12 bases left in between. CDR1 is SNHLY, CDR2 FYNNEI, per germline. The CDR3 loop reads CASSEPRRPEAFF. The CDR3 DNA sequence: TGTGCCAGCAGTGAACCCCGACGCCCCGAAGCTTTCTTT.

The rearrangement joins TRBV24-1 to TRBJ2-5, with TRBD1 matching 8 bases. This CDR3 spans 15 amino acids. With V trimmed by 4 bases and J by 5 bases, 8 bases remained unmatched. The germline V gene encodes CDR1 KGHDR and CDR2 SFDVKD. The CDR3 sequence: CATSDRGQGSETQYF. The CDR3 nucleotides are TGTGCCACCAGTGACCGTGGACAGGGATCGGAGACCCAGTACTTC.

This clonotype was seen more than once but under ten times. J is TRBJ2-2 and V is TRBV7-8; 8 bases fit TRBD2. Germline loops: CDR1 SGHVS, CDR2 FQNEAQ. This CDR3 has 17 amino acids. V gave up 5 bases and J gave up 2 bases; unmatched junction bases: 10. CDR3 loop: CASSPRTGTRNTGELFF. The DNA for the CDR3 is TGTGCCAGCAGCCCACGAACCGGGACTAGAAACACCGGGGAGCTGTTTTTT. The whole variable domain, filled in from reference TRBV7-8 and TRBJ2-2, reads GAGVSQSPRYKVAKRGQDVALRCDPISGHVSLFWYQQALGQGPEFLTYFQNEAQLDKSGLPSDRFFAERPEGSVSTLKIQRTQQEDSAVYLCASSPRTGTRNTGELFFGEGSRLTVL.

This clonotype came up a few times. The DNA for the CDR3 is TGCAGTGCTTCCCATGGGGCAGAGTCATATGGCTACACCTTC. Residues: CSASHGAESYGYTF. The V and J genes are TRBV20-1 and TRBJ1-2, with D tentatively TRBD1 (5 bases). This CDR3 has 14 residues. Trimming cost V 5 bases and J 5 bases, with 18 bases left between them. Germline V gene data show CDR1 as DFQATT and CDR2 as SNEGSKA (reference sequence).

The rearrangement joins TRBV20-1 to TRBJ1-5; D is ambiguous. With 0 bases removed from V and 0 bases from J, the gap between germline ends came to 12 bases. Germline CDR1 and CDR2: DFQATT and SNEGSKA (reference sequence). CDR3 length: 16 amino acids. CDR3 loop: CSARDMGRYSNQPQHF. CDR3 in DNA: TGCAGTGCTAGAGATATGGGCCGGTATAGCAATCAGCCCCAGCATTTT.

The chain carries TRBV5-4 and TRBJ2-1; 8 positions match TRBD2. Germline V gene sequence: CDR1 SGHNT, CDR2 YYREEE (reference sequence). Losses at the gene ends were 4 bases for V and 7 bases for J; bases not matched to a gene: 13. The CDR3 length is 16 residues. The CDR3, as DNA: TGTGCCAGCAGCCTAGGGACTAGGCGGTTACTAAATGAGCAGTTCTTC. Translation: CASSLGTRRLLNEQFF.

The V call is TRBV5-6, the J call TRBJ2-7; 7 nucleotides agree with TRBD1. J gave up 0 bases and V 4 bases, and 7 bases lay outside the gene matches. The CDR3 has 15 residues. Looked up from germline, CDR1 is SGHDT and CDR2 is YYEEEE. The CDR3 sequence is CASSPLGTASYEQYF. In DNA form, the CDR3 reads TGTGCCAGCAGCCCACTAGGGACAGCCTCCTACGAGCAGTACTTC. The variable domain in full, with the rest retrieved from reference TRBV5-6 and TRBJ2-7, is DAGVTQSPTHLIKTRGQQVTLRCSPKSGHDTVSWYQQALGQGPQFIFQYYEEEERQRGNFPDRFSGHQFPNYSSELNVNALLLGDSALYLCASSPLGTASYEQYFGPGTRLTVT.

This clonotype has a handful of counts. V usage is TRBV6-6 and J usage is TRBJ2-5; no firm D call. This CDR3 is 14 amino acids long. Looked up from germline, CDR1 is MNHNY and CDR2 is SVGAGI (reference sequence). V was clipped by 6 bases and J by 5 bases, with 16 bases between them. The CDR3 sequence is CASSSYQGIETQYF. The DNA for the CDR3 is TGTGCCAGCAGCAGCTATCAAGGGATCGAGACCCAGTACTTC.

This clonotype came up a few times. The rearrangement links TRBV7-6 to TRBJ2-1; TRBD2 matches 10 bases. The V segment lost 2 bases and the J segment 5 bases; nucleotides outside the gene matches: 6. CDR1 is SGHVS and CDR2 is FNYEAQ in the germline V gene. The CDR3 loop spans 16 amino acids. The DNA of the CDR3 is TGTGCCAGCAGCTTATTCAGCGGGAGGGCGGACAATGAGCAGTTCTTC. Its translation: CASSLFSGRADNEQFF.

The rearrangement links TRBV9 to TRBJ2-3; D unresolved. V gave up 5 bases and J gave up 2 bases, with 15 bases separating them. CDR3 length: 15 residues. Germline-derived CDR1 and CDR2 are SGDLS and YYNGEE. The DNA of the CDR3 is TGTGCCAGCAGTGCTTTAGGGCTCAACACAGATACGCAGTATTTT. Amino acids: CASSALGLNTDTQYF.

The chain uses TRBV7-8 and TRBJ2-5; D is perhaps TRBD1 (6 bases). The CDR3 totals 16 residues. Trimming took 0 bases from V and 5 from J, leaving 16 bases between them. CDR1 and CDR2 from the germline V gene are SGHVS and FQNEAQ. The CDR3 region is CASSLAAGSQGETQYF. For the CDR3, the DNA is TGTGCCAGCAGCTTAGCGGCTGGCTCCCAGGGGGAGACCCAGTACTTC.

Written as DNA, the CDR3 is TGTGCCAGCAAGGGGGACGGGGAAGGCTACACCTTC. Translated: CASKGDGEGYTF. The V and J genes are TRBV2 and TRBJ1-2; a weak D match, TRBD1 (6 bases). This CDR3 contains 12 residues. Germline V gives CDR1 SNHLY, CDR2 FYNNEI. Trimming pared 7 bases from V and 8 bases from J, leaving 14 bases between. Filled out from reference TRBV2 and TRBJ1-2, the complete variable domain reads EPEVTQTPSHQVTQMGQEVILRCVPISNHLYFYWYRQILGQKVEFLVSFYNNEISEKSEIFDDQFSVERPDGSNFTLKIRSTKLEDSAMYFCASKGDGEGYTFGSGTRLTVV.

The gene calls are TRBV10-3 and TRBJ2-1, with 9 bases matching TRBD2. This CDR3 comprises 15 residues. Germline V lookup: CDR1 ENHRY, CDR2 SYGVKD. J gave up 8 bases and V 3 bases, and 8 bases lay outside the gene matches. CDR3 loop: CAISDLAGLGDEQFF. DNA of the CDR3: TGTGCCATCAGTGACCTAGCGGGACTTGGCGATGAGCAGTTCTTC.

This clonotype was seen only a few times. The gene calls are TRBV20-1 and TRBJ1-6; 7 bases fit TRBD1. V lost 3 bases and J lost 5; bases outside the gene matches: 7. The CDR3 sequence is 15 residues long. Germline V gene lookup returns CDR1 DFQATT and CDR2 SNEGSKA (reference sequence). The CDR3 region is CSASPGQLNNSPLHF. The CDR3 DNA follows: TGCAGTGCTAGCCCGGGACAGCTTAATAATTCACCCCTCCACTTT.

This clonotype was recorded a few times. The chain is built from TRBV7-2 and TRBJ2-7; 8 nucleotides match TRBD2. Germline trimming cut 1 base from V and 7 bases from J; bases unmatched to any gene: 9. Germline V gene data show CDR1 as SGHTA and CDR2 as FQGNSA. The CDR3 spans 15 residues. CDR3 nucleotide sequence: TGTGCCAGCAGCTTAGGGGCTAGCGGGCCAACGGAGCAGTACTTC. It specifies CASSLGASGPTEQYF.

The rearrangement links TRBV24-1 to TRBJ2-5, with 11 bases that match TRBD2. The germline V gene encodes CDR1 KGHDR and CDR2 SFDVKD. J gave up 4 bases and V 7 bases, and 1 base lay outside the gene matches. The length of the CDR3 is 13 residues. The CDR3 bases are TGTGCCACCAGGACTAGCGGGATAGAGACCCAGTACTTC. Its translation: CATRTSGIETQYF.

This clonotype was seen more than once but under ten times. The chain employs TRBV3-1 and TRBJ2-2; 10 nucleotides agree with TRBD1. The CDR3 contains 19 residues. Germline CDR1 reads LGHDT; CDR2 reads YNNKEL (reference sequence). The V segment lost 6 bases and the J segment 1 base; nucleotides outside the gene matches: 14. This CDR3 is CASRPHPGQGNLNTGELFF. CDR3 DNA sequence: TGTGCCAGCAGGCCTCATCCGGGACAGGGGAATCTGAACACCGGGGAGCTGTTTTTT.

This chain uses TRBV4-1 with TRBJ2-7; TRBD1 is a possible D gene (5 bases). Trimming took 1 base from V and 0 from J, leaving 10 bases between them. This CDR3 has 15 amino acids. CDR1 MGHRA and CDR2 YSYEKL come from the germline V gene. This CDR3 is CASSQAARASYEQYF. The CDR3 DNA sequence: TGCGCCAGCAGCCAAGCAGCCAGGGCCTCCTACGAGCAGTACTTC.

This clonotype was picked up one time. V and J are TRBV3-1 and TRBJ2-7; the match to TRBD2 covers 8 bases. The CDR3 is 15 amino acids. Germline CDR1 and CDR2: LGHDT and YNNKEL (reference sequence). The J segment lost 1 base and the V segment lost 4 bases, leaving 6 bases of the junction unmatched. CDR3 coding DNA: TGTGCCAGCAGCCTTAGCGGGAACCCTTCCTACGAGCAGTACTTC. Its protein product is CASSLSGNPSYEQYF.